The T cell receptor beta chain described here comes from a study of CD8 T cells in Susac syndrome. Sequencing targeted TCR beta in T cells from blood (CD8+ and CD4+). Random hexamers served to reverse transcribe roughly 0.45 to 1 ug RNA. Using its own MiXCR run on the immunoSEQ multiplex PCR reads, TCRdb lists one record per CDR3 protein. The sample yields about 250,000 distinct CDR3 sequences, 93% seen once. This CDR3 spans 13 amino acids. V was shortened by 3 bases and J by 4 bases, with 12 bases between the two germline ends. The germline gives CDR1 SQVTM, CDR2 ANQGSEA. The chain carries TRBV29-1 and TRBJ1-1, with D unclear. This TCR was sampled from a human donor with multiple sclerosis. Sample: CD4+ T cells from PBMCs. This CDR3 reads CSVERFRVTEAFF. The CDR3 nucleotides read TGCAGCGTTGAGAGGTTTCGGGTCACTGAAGCTTTCTTT.